One and the same sample provided the 18 T cell receptor beta chains below, sequenced in a study of beta chain features in type 1 diabetes. The study reverse transcribed the entire isolated RNA, so it sequenced expressed TCRB transcripts. Sequencing was performed with immunoSEQ multiplex PCR; in TCRdb, only in-frame clones are kept and a portion is missing. The profile shows hundreds of thousands of clones, roughly 13% of them singletons. No antigen has been assigned to these receptors. Findings of the study overall: Shortening of TCRB CDR3s, moderate but significant, appeared in all four CD4+ subsets of Type 1 diabetes patients.

Sequencing was carried out using naive CD4+ T cells from blood. The receptors were gathered from a man between 18 and 35 years old with type 1 diabetes.

This chain joins TRBV28 and TRBJ2-7; D is unclear. The CDR3 has 11 residues. V was trimmed by 3 bases and J by 6 bases, leaving 6 bases between them. Germline V gene lookup returns CDR1 MDHEN and CDR2 SYDVKM. The chain's CDR3 is CASSFLSEQYF. The CDR3 nucleotides read TGTGCCAGCAGTTTCCTGTCCGAGCAGTACTTC. Full variable domain (rest looked up from reference TRBV28 and TRBJ2-7): DVKVTQSSRYLVKRTGEKVFLECVQDMDHENMFWYRQDPGLGLRLIYFSYDVKMKEKGDIPEGYSVSREKKERFSLILESASTNQTSMYLCASSFLSEQYFGPGTRLTVT.

This clone has just a few counts. The gene calls are TRBV2 and TRBJ2-1; 7 bases fit TRBD2. Losses at the gene ends were 7 bases for V and 8 bases for J; bases not matched to a gene: 8. CDR1 and CDR2 from the germline V gene are SNHLY and FYNNEI. This CDR3 spans 13 amino acids. The CDR3 protein is CASKVGREDEQFF. Written as DNA, the CDR3 is TGTGCCAGCAAAGTGGGCCGGGAGGATGAGCAGTTCTTC. The full variable domain, its missing parts supplied by reference TRBV2 and TRBJ2-1, is EPEVTQTPSHQVTQMGQEVILRCVPISNHLYFYWYRQILGQKVEFLVSFYNNEISEKSEIFDDQFSVERPDGSNFTLKIRSTKLEDSAMYFCASKVGREDEQFFGPGTRLTVL.

This clone was detected only a few times. The chain carries TRBV28 and TRBJ1-4; D gene ambiguous. The CDR3 is made up of 14 amino acids. V was trimmed by 5 bases and J by 5 bases, leaving 12 bases between them. In germline, CDR1 is MDHEN, CDR2 SYDVKM. CDR3 in DNA: TGTGCCAGCAGTGTACAGCCCTTAAATGAAAAACTGTTTTTT. This encodes CASSVQPLNEKLFF.

V and J are TRBV27 and TRBJ2-7; D unclear. The CDR3 consists of 13 residues. Germline CDR1 is MNHEY and CDR2 is SMNVEV (reference sequence). V shed 6 bases and J shed 0 bases, with 9 bases lying between them. Here the CDR3 reads CASSGQDSYEQYF. DNA of the CDR3: TGTGCCAGCAGCGGGCAGGACTCCTACGAGCAGTACTTC.

This clone occurred a few times. The chain recombines TRBV29-1 with TRBJ1-6; unclear D gene. CDR1 SQVTM and CDR2 ANQGSEA come from the germline V gene. CDR3 size: 13 residues. V was trimmed by 4 bases and J by 0 bases, leaving 4 bases between them. The CDR3 DNA reads TGCAGCGTTGCTAGCTCCTATAATTCACCCCTCCACTTT. Protein: CSVASSYNSPLHF.

There are a few counts of this clone. The chain links TRBV9 to TRBJ2-3, with D unresolved. The CDR3 spans 14 residues. In germline, CDR1 is SGDLS, CDR2 YYNGEE. With 0 bases removed from V and 1 base from J, the gap between germline ends came to 6 bases. This CDR3 is CASSVEVRTDTQYF. In DNA, the CDR3 is TGTGCCAGCAGCGTAGAGGTTCGCACAGATACGCAGTATTTT.

This chain uses TRBV4-1 with TRBJ1-5; no clear D. Between the trimmed V and J ends, which lost 3 bases and 7 bases, there was a span of 13 bases. The V gene's germline CDR1 is MGHRA and CDR2 YSYEKL. CDR3 length equals 14 residues. CDR3 sequence: CASSHPVGGQPQHF. CDR3 sequence (DNA): TGCGCCAGCAGCCACCCAGTGGGTGGACAGCCCCAGCATTTT.

This clone was observed a handful of times. Other nucleotide sequences from this sample produce the same CDR3. The V and J genes are TRBV29-1 and TRBJ1-1; D gene unclear. This CDR3 has 10 amino acids. The V gene's germline CDR1 is SQVTM and CDR2 ANQGSEA. V was pared by 3 bases and J by 7 bases, with 6 bases between. Written as DNA, the CDR3 is TGCAGCGTTGAGGGCGGTGAAGCTTTCTTT. The encoded protein is CSVEGGEAFF.

This clone was detected only a few times. This same CDR3 is encoded by further DNA sequences in the sample. The gene calls are TRBV30 and TRBJ2-3; D possibly matches TRBD1 or TRBD2 (5 bases each). Germline V gene lookup returns CDR1 GTSNPN and CDR2 SVGIG (reference sequence). The CDR3 covers 14 residues. V was shortened by 0 bases and J by 2 bases, with 9 bases between the two germline ends. The CDR3: CAWSVRGYTDTQYF. The CDR3 nucleotides read TGTGCCTGGAGTGTACGGGGCTACACAGATACGCAGTATTTT.

This clone has only a few counts. This chain links TRBV5-1 with TRBJ2-1; D possibly matches TRBD1 or TRBD2 (6 bases each). Per the germline V gene, CDR1 is SGHRS and CDR2 is YFSETQ. The CDR3 totals 17 residues. Deletions cut 2 bases from V and 6 bases from J, with 21 bases between. CDR3 nucleotide sequence: TGCGCCAGCAGCTTTGACTTTACGGCGGGGACATCCAATGAGCAGTTCTTC. Its translation: CASSFDFTAGTSNEQFF. Complete variable domain (other parts from reference TRBV5-1 and TRBJ2-1): KAGVTQTPRYLIKTRGQQVTLSCSPISGHRSVSWYQQTPGQGLQFLFEYFSETQRNKGNFPGRFSGRQFSNSRSEMNVSTLELGDSALYLCASSFDFTAGTSNEQFFGPGTRLTVL.

The table lists this clone with a few counts. The V call is TRBV6-1, the J call TRBJ2-4; perhaps TRBD1 as D (5 bases). CDR1 is MNHNS and CDR2 is SASEGT in the germline V gene. V lost 8 bases to trimming and J lost 15 bases, with 20 bases between them. The CDR3 has 12 residues. CDR3 sequence: CASRDSHRLPYF. Here the CDR3 DNA reads TGTGCCAGCCGCGACAGCCATAGGCTTCCGTACTTC.

The V call is TRBV2, the J call TRBJ1-1; TRBD1 is a possible D gene (6 bases). The CDR3 sequence is 13 residues long. CDR1 and CDR2 from the germline V gene are SNHLY and FYNNEI. The V end lost 6 bases, the J end lost 6 bases, and 14 bases lay between the germline ends. CDR3 protein: CASRPDRRAEAFF. The CDR3 DNA reads TGTGCCAGCAGGCCCGACAGGCGCGCTGAAGCTTTCTTT.

The rearrangement uses TRBV7-9 and TRBJ1-5; TRBD1 might be the D (5 bases). The CDR3 has 14 amino acids. Trimming removed 1 base from V and 3 bases from J, with 7 bases in between. Germline assignment: CDR1 SEHNR and CDR2 FQNEAQ (reference sequence). The CDR3 nucleotides read TGTGCCAGCAGCTTAGGACAGCTCAATCAGCCCCAGCATTTT. It encodes CASSLGQLNQPQHF.

The genes are TRBV13 and TRBJ2-7, with D perhaps matching TRBD1 (5 bases). Trimming left V 5 bases short and J 3 bases short, with 20 bases between. The CDR3 covers 16 residues. CDR1 and CDR2 from the germline V gene are PRHDT and FYEKMQ (reference sequence). This CDR3 reads CASSQTPAGSFYEQYF. The CDR3 DNA reads as TGTGCCAGCAGCCAGACGCCGGCAGGGTCCTTCTACGAGCAGTACTTC.

This clone was counted a few times. In the same sample, other DNA sequences code for this CDR3. The chain joins TRBV30 to TRBJ2-1; no firm D call. The CDR3 runs 11 residues. The germline V gene has CDR1 GTSNPN and CDR2 SVGIG (reference sequence). The V end lost 3 bases, the J end lost 2 bases, and 2 bases lay between the germline ends. The CDR3 protein is CAWSAYNEQFF. The CDR3 DNA sequence: TGTGCCTGGAGCGCCTACAATGAGCAGTTCTTC. Filled out from reference TRBV30 and TRBJ2-1, the complete variable domain reads SQTIHQWPATLVQPVGSPLSLECTVEGTSNPNLYWYRQAAGRGLQLLFYSVGIGQISSEVPQNLSASRPQDRQFILSSKKLLLSDSGFYLCAWSAYNEQFFGPGTRLTVL.

The chain carries TRBV4-1 and TRBJ2-3; a possible D gene is TRBD2 (5 bases). The V gene lost 1 base and the J gene lost 4 bases, with 15 bases spanning the gap. Germline CDR1 is MGHRA and CDR2 is YSYEKL. The CDR3 totals 16 residues. The chain's CDR3 is CASSQGEGRYADTQYF. Here the CDR3 DNA reads TGCGCCAGCAGCCAAGGAGAGGGCAGGTACGCAGATACGCAGTATTTT.

The chain combines TRBV6-6 with TRBJ2-7; a possible D gene is TRBD1 (6 bases). The germline gives CDR1 MNHNY, CDR2 SVGAGI (reference sequence). Trimming left V 0 bases short and J 3 bases short, with 12 bases between. The CDR3 covers 15 residues. In nucleotides, the CDR3 is TGTGCCAGCAGTTACTCGACGGGACATCGCTACGAGCAGTACTTC. It is translated as CASSYSTGHRYEQYF.

The sample holds a few counts of this clone. The chain uses TRBV4-1 and TRBJ1-2; 10 bases are shared with TRBD1. The CDR3 is 15 residues long. Germline V lookup: CDR1 MGHRA, CDR2 YSYEKL. The V segment lost 0 bases and the J segment 6 bases; nucleotides outside the gene matches: 4. CDR3 residues: CASSQEWTGGNGYTF. For the CDR3, the DNA is TGCGCCAGCAGCCAAGAATGGACAGGGGGTAATGGCTACACCTTC.